The 4 T cell receptor beta chains below come from one sample, sequenced in a study of spatial heterogeneity in lung cancer. Regarding the study as a whole: Tumors with more nonsynonymous mutations had more expanded intratumoral alpha and beta TCRs.

These TCRs are of unknown antigen specificity. Time point described: sample taken at primary tumor resection. In TCRdb, the 5' RACE reads were re-called with MiXCR into one record per CDR3 protein. The sample contains 7,500 to 8,000 distinct CDR3 sequences, around 6.3% of which appear only once. The sequencing used lung tumor tissue, collected at surgery. The receptors were sampled from a female donor with early-stage non-small cell lung cancer.

This clonotype was seen repeatedly, ten times or more. V and J are TRBV20-1 and TRBJ2-1, with 10 bases that match TRBD2. CDR1 and CDR2 (germline): DFQATT, SNEGSKA (reference sequence). The CDR3 extends over 15 amino acids. Trimming removed 6 bases from V and 5 bases from J; junction bases left unmatched: 10. CDR3 bases: TGCAGTGCGGGTCCCGGGACTAGCGACCACAATGAGCAGTTCTTC. Translating it yields CSAGPGTSDHNEQFF.

This clonotype was picked up many times. The gene calls are TRBV20-1 and TRBJ2-7; D tentatively fits TRBD1 or TRBD2 (6 bases each). The CDR3 loop spans 15 amino acids. The germline V gene has CDR1 DFQATT and CDR2 SNEGSKA (reference sequence). Between the trimmed V and J ends, which lost 0 bases and 0 bases, there was a span of 12 bases. The CDR3 sequence is CSARDGGLSSYEQYF. The CDR3 DNA reads TGCAGTGCTAGAGATGGGGGGCTTAGCTCCTACGAGCAGTACTTC.

This clonotype was recorded many times. This chain uses TRBV2 with TRBJ2-3; the D call may be TRBD1 or TRBD2 (6 bases each). CDR1 is SNHLY, CDR2 FYNNEI, per germline. Trimming stripped 4 bases from V and 4 bases from J, with 12 bases between. CDR3 length equals 14 residues. The CDR3 coding sequence is TGTGCCAGCAGTGCACAGGGAGGATCAGATACGCAGTATTTT. It translates to CASSAQGGSDTQYF.

Many counts were recorded for this clonotype. This chain links TRBV5-1 with TRBJ2-5; 7 bases are shared with TRBD2. The V gene end was trimmed by 0 bases and the J gene end by 4 bases; junction bases not matched to a gene: 0. Germline CDR1 reads SGHRS; CDR2 reads YFSETQ. The CDR3 has 13 amino acids. CDR3 protein: CASSLGTRETQYF. The CDR3 DNA is TGCGCCAGCAGCTTGGGGACTAGAGAGACCCAGTACTTC.